These T cell receptor beta chains were read from a single sample in a study of early T cells in non-severe SARS-CoV-2 infection. MiXCR, applied by TCRdb to the 5' RACE reads, yields one record per CDR3 protein. There are around 40,000 distinct CDR3 sequences in the sample; 11% occur only once, and 9.5% to 10% lies in the top ten. The sequenced sample consisted of whole blood. Source of these receptors: an adult who was a healthcare worker with PCR-confirmed SARS-CoV-2 infection or an uninfected control (not recorded which). CDR3s include the opening cysteine and the closing phenylalanine or tryptophan. A D gene is named only where the DNA matches it firmly. Not every row has a clone size; where given, it reads once, few, many or a size class.

size	V	D	J	DNA	CDR3
medium-sized	TRBV21-1	.	TRBJ1-4	TGTGCCAGCAGCCATTTGACGGGTTTTCTTTCGGATGAAAAACTGTTTTTT	CASSHLTGFLSDEKLFF
many	TRBV7-3	.	TRBJ2-3	TGTGCCAGCAGCCGATACCAGGACCCGGATACGCAGTATTTT	CASSRYQDPDTQYF
many	TRBV12-3/TRBV12-4	.	TRBJ1-5	TGTGCCAGCAGTTTTTGGCTTAGCAATCAGCCCCAGCATTTT	CASSFWLSNQPQHF
.	TRBV4-2	TRBD2	TRBJ2-1	TGTGCCAGCAGCCAAGGGCTAGCGGGGAATGAGCAGTTCTTC	CASSQGLAGNEQFF
many	TRBV7-9	.	TRBJ2-5	TGTGCCAGCAGCACAGGACAGACTCAAGAGACCCAGTACTTC	CASSTGQTQETQYF
many	TRBV20-1	.	TRBJ2-3	TGCAGTGCTAGGTCGGGGAGTGATACGCAGTATTTT	CSARSGSDTQYF
.	TRBV7-6	TRBD2	TRBJ2-2	TGTGCCAGCAGCGGTAGCGGGGGGCCTGTCGGGGAGCTGTTTTTT	CASSGSGGPVGELFF
.	TRBV12-3/TRBV12-4	.	TRBJ1-1	TGTGCCAGCAAAGAAGCCACTGAAGCTTTCTTT	CASKEATEAFF
many	TRBV7-2	.	TRBJ1-5	TGTGCCAGCAGCTTAGAAGGGTGGGCAGGGTGGATGCAGCCCCAGCATTTT	CASSLEGWAGWMQPQHF
many	TRBV9	.	TRBJ1-1	TGTGCCAGCGGGTTCTCTCGGGACACTGAAGCTTTCTTT	CASGFSRDTEAFF
many	TRBV7-3	.	TRBJ1-1	TGTGCCAGCAGCTTACAACTAACCGGGCCCTCGATGAACACTGAAGCTTTCTTT	CASSLQLTGPSMNTEAFF
.	TRBV18	TRBD2	TRBJ2-1	TGTGCCAGCTCACCCGGGACTAGGTACTACAATGAGCAGTTCTTC	CASSPGTRYYNEQFF
.	TRBV7-7	TRBD2	TRBJ2-5	TGTGCTAGCAGCTTAGTGCCGGGGGGGCCAGTGGAGACCCAGTACTTC	CASSLVPGGPVETQYF
.	TRBV11-1	TRBD2	TRBJ2-5	TGTGCCAGCAGCTTCCCCGGACTAGGTGGGGAGACCCAGTACTTC	CASSFPGLGGETQYF
.	TRBV9	.	TRBJ2-7	TGTGCCAGCAGCGTAGGTCCAGGGGAGCCCTACGAGCAGTACTTC	CASSVGPGEPYEQYF
many	TRBV24-1	TRBD1	TRBJ2-1	TGTGCCACCAGCCCCGACAGGGGGCTATTCTTC	CATSPDRGLFF
.	TRBV29-1	TRBD1	TRBJ1-2	TGCAGCGTTGGCAGGGGGAGGTATGGCTACACCTTC	CSVGRGRYGYTF
.	TRBV28	.	TRBJ2-1	TGTGCCAGCAGTTTACTCTCCGGGGGAATCAGGGACAATGAGCAGTTCTTC	CASSLLSGGIRDNEQFF
many	TRBV7-2	.	TRBJ1-4	TGTGCCAGCAGCCCGAGGGAGGGTATTGGTGAAAAACTGTTTTTT	CASSPREGIGEKLFF
many	TRBV2	TRBD1	TRBJ2-3	TGTGCCAGCAGGTCACAGGGGGCCGATACGCAGTATTTT	CASRSQGADTQYF
few	TRBV5-5	TRBD1	TRBJ1-6	TGTGCCAGCAGCTTACCCGGGACAGTCCATTCACCCCTCCACTTT	CASSLPGTVHSPLHF
medium-sized	TRBV18	.	TRBJ1-4	TGTGCCAGCTCACCTAAGGATTGGGAAAAACTGTTTTTT	CASSPKDWEKLFF
.	TRBV20-1	.	TRBJ1-5	TGCAGTGCTAGTAGGGGGGGCCGGGATCAGCCCCAGCATTTT	CSASRGGRDQPQHF
many	TRBV7-8	.	TRBJ2-3	TGTGCCAGCAGCTCGACGGAGGGGGTTCCCACAGATACGCAGTATTTT	CASSSTEGVPTDTQYF
many	TRBV5-1	.	TRBJ2-3	TGCGCCAGCAGCTTGGCGGTCTTAGCGGACACAGATACGCAGTATTTT	CASSLAVLADTDTQYF
.	TRBV7-2	.	TRBJ1-2	TGTGCCAGCCACTCGAGCAGCATTAACTATGGCTACACCTTC	CASHSSSINYGYTF
.	TRBV6-2/TRBV6-3	.	TRBJ1-5	TGTGCCAGCAGTTTACAGTGGGGCAGTCCGAATCAGCCCCAGCATTTT	CASSLQWGSPNQPQHF
many	TRBV7-9	.	TRBJ1-2	TGTGCCAGCAGCTTGGCCCTCGGGGCTGACGGCTACACCTTC	CASSLALGADGYTF
medium-sized	TRBV19	.	TRBJ1-2	TGTGCCAGTAGTGTTACGAGGGACGCGGCTGGCTACACCTTC	CASSVTRDAAGYTF
few	TRBV20-1	.	TRBJ2-3	TGCAGTCCTGCTCCAGGGCTCAGCACAGATACGCAGTATTTT	CSPAPGLSTDTQYF
.	TRBV18	TRBD1	TRBJ1-1	TGTGCCAGCTCGGCCGGGACAGCGAACACTGAAGCTTTCTTT	CASSAGTANTEAFF
many	TRBV15	TRBD1	TRBJ2-3	TGTGCCACCAGCCCCTACTTTGGACAGGGCACAGATACGCAGTATTTT	CATSPYFGQGTDTQYF
few	TRBV19	TRBD1	TRBJ1-5	TGTGCCAGTAGCGGGACAGGGGGGAATCAGCCCCAGCATTTT	CASSGTGGNQPQHF
.	TRBV6-2/TRBV6-3	.	TRBJ2-7	TGTGCCAGCAGTTCTCAGGGAATCGAGCAGTACTTC	CASSSQGIEQYF
many	TRBV29-1	TRBD1	TRBJ2-1	TGCAGCGTCCTAGACAGGGGGCTAACGGGGAATGAGCAGTTCTTC	CSVLDRGLTGNEQFF
few	TRBV3-1	.	TRBJ1-5	TGTGCCAGCAGCCAAGATCCCAATCAGCCCCAGCATTTT	CASSQDPNQPQHF
few	TRBV4-3	.	TRBJ1-4	TGCGCCAGCAGCCAAGATGGGCAGGGTAATGAAAAACTGTTTTTT	CASSQDGQGNEKLFF
many	TRBV19	TRBD1	TRBJ2-7	TGTGCCAGTAGTATAGATACGGGACAGACCTACGAGCAGTACTTC	CASSIDTGQTYEQYF
few	TRBV2	.	TRBJ2-3	TGTGCCAGCAGTGATGGGACTGACCTTAGCACAGATACGCAGTATTTT	CASSDGTDLSTDTQYF
.	TRBV7-3	.	TRBJ2-1	TGTGCCAGCAGCTCGACCGAGAGCTCCTACAATGAGCAGTTCTTC	CASSSTESSYNEQFF
.	TRBV10-3	.	TRBJ2-2	TGTGCCATCAGTGCTGGACCATCTCCCGGGGAGCTGTTTTTT	CAISAGPSPGELFF
few	TRBV5-6	TRBD2	TRBJ2-5	TGTGCCAGCAGCCTCGGACTAGCGGCGGCGGAGACCCAGTACTTC	CASSLGLAAAETQYF
few	TRBV18	.	TRBJ1-1	TGTGCCAGCTCACCACAGGGAAGGGAGACTGAAGCTTTCTTT	CASSPQGRETEAFF
many	TRBV10-2	TRBD1	TRBJ2-4	TGCGCCAGCAGTGATTACAGGGGGATAAAAAACATTCAGTACTTC	CASSDYRGIKNIQYF
few	TRBV4-3	.	TRBJ2-3	TGCGCCAGCAGCCACGGCCCAGATACGCAGTATTTT	CASSHGPDTQYF
.	TRBV6-6	.	TRBJ1-3	TGTGCCAGCAGGGACTTCACAGGCGGAAACACCATATATTTT	CASRDFTGGNTIYF
.	TRBV20-1	.	TRBJ1-1	TGCAGTGCTATAGACATGAACACTGAAGCTTTCTTT	CSAIDMNTEAFF
many	TRBV19	.	TRBJ2-7	TGTGCCAGTAGTCCCGGACAGTTCCCCTACGAGCAGTACTTC	CASSPGQFPYEQYF
.	TRBV6-2/TRBV6-3	TRBD1	TRBJ1-5	TGTGCCAGCAGTTACTTGGATCAGGGGGCAAGTACTCAGCCCCAGCATTTT	CASSYLDQGASTQPQHF
many	TRBV20-1	TRBD1	TRBJ1-2	TGCAGTGCTAGACAGGGGGAGCCCTATGGCTACACCTTC	CSARQGEPYGYTF
.	TRBV6-6	TRBD1	TRBJ1-2	TGTGCCAGCAGTACCCGACCAGGGGGCAGTAATTATGGCTACACCTTC	CASSTRPGGSNYGYTF
many	TRBV20-1	TRBD1	TRBJ2-7	TGCAGTGCTACCCCGGACAGGGACGAGCAGTACTTC	CSATPDRDEQYF
.	TRBV19	TRBD1	TRBJ2-1	TGTGCCAGTAGTCTGGACAGGGATGAGCAGTTCTTC	CASSLDRDEQFF
few	TRBV25-1	.	TRBJ1-1	TGTGCCAGCAGTGTCATAGGACAGAACACTGAAGCTTTCTTT	CASSVIGQNTEAFF